The 17 T cell receptor beta chains in this list originate from one sample, sequenced in a study of CD8 T cells in ankylosing spondylitis. MiXCR, applied by TCRdb to the 5' RACE reads, yields one record per CDR3 protein. This sample has under 300,000 distinct CDR3 sequences, with 15% to 20% found just once. Sequencing was done on a sample of blood, either unsorted or a sorted T cell fraction (not recorded which). The receptors here all came from a male donor with ankylosing spondylitis or in good health (not recorded which).

CDR3 DNA: TGTGCCAGCAGTTCCACCGGCCAGTACTTC. Amino acids: CASSSTGQYF. V usage is TRBV28 and J usage is TRBJ2-5; D not certain. This CDR3 has 10 amino acids. V lost 4 bases, J lost 10 bases, and 7 bases lay in between. Per germline, CDR1 MDHEN and CDR2 SYDVKM.

This clonotype was found many times. V is TRBV7-2 and J is TRBJ2-1; possibly TRBD2 for D (6 bases). V was shortened by 5 bases and J by 6 bases, with 14 bases between the two germline ends. The V gene's germline CDR1 is SGHTA and CDR2 FQGNSA. This CDR3 spans 14 amino acids. The CDR3 nucleotides are TGTGCCAGCAGCCCTTCTAGCGCCCTCAATGAGCAGTTCTTC. Translated, it gives CASSPSSALNEQFF. Looking up the rest from reference TRBV7-2 and TRBJ2-1 gives the full variable domain: GAGVSQSPSNKVTEKGKDVELRCDPISGHTALYWYRQSLGQGLEFLIYFQGNSAPDKSGLPSDRFSAERTGGSVSTLTIQRTQQEDSAVYLCASSPSSALNEQFFGPGTRLTVL.

This chain links TRBV7-2 with TRBJ2-7, with TRBD1 identical over 7 bases. Losses at the gene ends were 1 base for V and 2 bases for J; bases not matched to a gene: 5. The CDR3 covers 15 residues. Germline V gene sequence: CDR1 SGHTA, CDR2 FQGNSA. The CDR3 nucleotides are TGTGCCAGCAGCTTAGTGACAGGGATGGCCTACGAGCAGTACTTC. Its translation: CASSLVTGMAYEQYF.

This chain uses TRBV12-3 or TRBV12-4 with TRBJ1-1, with D possibly TRBD1 on 5 matching bases. The V end was cut by 6 bases, the J end by 8 bases, with 16 bases between. This CDR3 contains 13 residues. This CDR3 is CASSRGEAGEAFF. CDR3 bases: TGTGCCAGCAGCCGGGGGGAAGCGGGGGAAGCTTTCTTT.

This chain links TRBV4-1 with TRBJ2-1; 7 bases align to TRBD1. The ends lost 2 bases at V and 0 bases at J; junction bases unmatched: 7. The CDR3 is 17 amino acids. Germline V lookup: CDR1 MGHRA, CDR2 YSYEKL. The CDR3, as DNA: TGCGCCAGCAGCCAACTTCCCGACAGGGTCTCCTACAATGAGCAGTTCTTC. Translating it yields CASSQLPDRVSYNEQFF.

This clonotype was recorded at least ten times. The V and J genes are TRBV5-6 and TRBJ2-7; 13 positions match TRBD2. CDR3 size: 15 residues. Germline V CDR1 and CDR2: SGHDT, YYEEEE. Losses at the gene ends were 4 bases for V and 7 bases for J; bases not matched to a gene: 8. The CDR3 DNA is TGTGCCAGCAGCGATGGACTAGCGGGAGTGCCTGAGCAGTACTTC. The encoded protein is CASSDGLAGVPEQYF.

The chain employs TRBV15 and TRBJ1-1, with 7 nucleotides matching TRBD1. The CDR3 loop spans 14 amino acids. The germline gives CDR1 LNHNV, CDR2 YYDKDF (reference sequence). Trimming cost V 4 bases and J 4 bases; bases outside gene matches: 6. The CDR3 is CATSTRQGITEAFF. DNA for the CDR3: TGTGCCACCAGCACCCGACAGGGTATCACTGAAGCTTTCTTT.

V usage is TRBV5-1 and J usage is TRBJ2-3; TRBD2 agrees at 7 bases. Germline CDR1 and CDR2: SGHRS and YFSETQ. This CDR3 region has 17 residues. The J segment lost 0 bases and the V segment lost 0 bases, leaving 7 bases of the junction unmatched. CDR3 sequence reads: CASSLDASGTSTDTQYF. The CDR3 DNA reads as TGCGCCAGCAGCTTGGACGCTAGCGGAACTAGCACAGATACGCAGTATTTT.

The chain carries TRBV27 and TRBJ2-3, with TRBD2 matching over 13 bases. The V segment lost 4 bases and the J segment 6 bases; nucleotides outside the gene matches: 4. This CDR3 comprises 15 residues. The V gene's germline CDR1 is MNHEY and CDR2 SMNVEV (reference sequence). CDR3 protein: CASSWTSGRFDTQYF. The CDR3 nucleotides are TGTGCCAGCAGTTGGACTAGCGGGAGATTCGATACGCAGTATTTT.

The chain joins TRBV29-1 to TRBJ2-7; tentative D call: TRBD1 (5 bases). The CDR3 has 13 residues. With 4 bases removed from V and 0 bases from J, the gap between germline ends came to 10 bases. Looked up from germline, CDR1 is SQVTM and CDR2 is ANQGSEA. The CDR3 here is CSVVGHYSYEQYF. The CDR3 nucleotides read TGCAGCGTTGTGGGGCACTACTCCTACGAGCAGTACTTC.

This clonotype was seen a handful of times. The V gene is TRBV29-1, the J gene TRBJ2-1; 13 bases align to TRBD2. The CDR3 extends over 16 amino acids. V was pared by 6 bases and J by 3 bases, with 8 bases of the junction left unmatched. CDR1 and CDR2 (germline): SQVTM, ANQGSEA. The CDR3 reads CSVSSTSGRNYNEQFF. CDR3 nucleotides: TGCAGCGTCAGCTCGACTAGCGGGAGGAACTACAATGAGCAGTTCTTC.

The sample holds many counts of this clonotype. CDR3 bases: TGTGCCAGCAGCTTAAGGGGCCGGGGACACCTATCCTACGAGCAGTACTTC. Amino acids: CASSLRGRGHLSYEQYF. The rearrangement joins TRBV7-8 to TRBJ2-7; TRBD1 might be the D (6 bases). CDR3 length: 17 residues. Trimming left V 2 bases short and J 1 base short, with 18 bases between. CDR1 is SGHVS, CDR2 FQNEAQ, per germline.

The V gene is TRBV2, the J gene TRBJ2-5, with D perhaps TRBD1 (5 bases). The CDR3 is made up of 15 amino acids. Germline V gene lookup returns CDR1 SNHLY and CDR2 FYNNEI. Trimming shortened V by 8 bases and J by 0 bases, and 16 bases separated the two germline ends. The CDR3 DNA reads TGTGCCAGCTTAGGGGCGGCGACGTACCAAGAGACCCAGTACTTC. It encodes CASLGAATYQETQYF.

This clonotype was detected a few times. This chain connects TRBV5-1 to TRBJ2-1; 16 positions agree with TRBD2. J gave up 0 bases and V 3 bases, and 6 bases lay outside the gene matches. Germline V CDR1 and CDR2: SGHRS, YFSETQ. The CDR3 runs 19 residues. The CDR3 loop is CASSWGLAGGPSSYNEQFF. The DNA for the CDR3 is TGCGCCAGCAGCTGGGGACTAGCGGGAGGGCCCAGCTCCTACAATGAGCAGTTCTTC.

This chain links TRBV7-2 with TRBJ2-1; 7 positions match TRBD2. CDR1 and CDR2 (germline): SGHTA, FQGNSA. This CDR3 contains 15 residues. Trimming at V came to 4 bases and at J to 4 bases, leaving 7 bases not matched to a gene. The chain's CDR3 is CASSSSGGVYNEQFF. CDR3 coding DNA: TGTGCCAGCAGCTCCTCGGGAGGTGTTTACAATGAGCAGTTCTTC.

The sample holds a few counts of this clonotype. This sequence joins TRBV27 and TRBJ2-7; TRBD1 matches 7 bases. The CDR3 totals 14 residues. Germline assignment: CDR1 MNHEY and CDR2 SMNVEV (reference sequence). With 3 bases clipped from V and 2 bases from J, the junction kept 4 bases outside the gene matches. The CDR3 coding sequence is TGTGCCAGCAGTTTGACAGGGTCCACCTACGAGCAGTACTTC. This gives the protein CASSLTGSTYEQYF.

This clonotype occurred many times. V and J are TRBV29-1 and TRBJ2-7; 8 bases line up with TRBD2. With 3 bases clipped from V and 2 bases from J, the junction kept 12 bases outside the gene matches. The CDR3 is 16 residues long. Looked up from germline, CDR1 is SQVTM and CDR2 is ANQGSEA. This chain's CDR3 is CSVEKRLERGTYEQYF. The CDR3 nucleotides are TGCAGCGTTGAGAAACGACTAGAGCGGGGGACCTACGAGCAGTACTTC.